These 31 T cell receptor beta chains were all obtained from the same sample, sequenced in a study of blood T cell repertoires in COVID-19. Here immunoSEQ multiplex PCR was the method, and the copy in TCRdb shows in-frame clones only, minus some. This table has under 300,000 clones, about 68% appearing once. The sequencing input was peripheral blood. These receptors were taken from a woman older than 75 with acute or convalescent COVID-19.

This clone was observed a few times. CDR3 amino acids: CASRVQNSPLHF. DNA for the CDR3: TGTGCCAGCAGGGTTCAGAATTCACCCCTCCACTTT. This rearrangement joins TRBV6-5 to TRBJ1-6; D is unclear. Trimming left V 6 bases short and J 7 bases short, with 7 bases between. Germline V CDR1 and CDR2: MNHEY, SVGAGI. The CDR3 spans 12 residues.

The CDR3 region is CASSQVLGGQPQHF. Written as DNA, the CDR3 is TGTGCCAGCAGCCAAGTCCTGGGAGGTCAGCCCCAGCATTTT. The genes are TRBV3-1 (or the pseudogene TRBV3-2) and TRBJ1-5; no firm D call. V shed 1 base and J shed 6 bases, with 10 bases lying between them. In germline, CDR1 is LGHDT, CDR2 YNNKEL (reference sequence). This CDR3 is built from 14 residues.

The chain carries TRBV6-1 and TRBJ1-4; TRBD1 might be the D (5 bases). Germline CDR1 MNHNS, CDR2 SASEGT. This CDR3 is built from 16 residues. The ends were cut back, 0 bases at V and 8 bases at J, with 16 bases in the middle. As DNA, the CDR3 is TGTGCCAGCAGTGAAGCGCGAGGGCGGGGGAGCGAAAAACTGTTTTTT. Protein sequence: CASSEARGRGSEKLFF.

This sequence joins TRBV19 and TRBJ2-1; 10 bases agree with TRBD1. The germline V gene has CDR1 LNHDA and CDR2 SQIVND (reference sequence). The CDR3 is 13 amino acids. Trimming removed 7 bases from V and 7 bases from J; junction bases left unmatched: 4. The CDR3 coding sequence is TGTGCCAGTACTGACAGGGGGCGGAATGAGCAGTTCTTC. This translates into CASTDRGRNEQFF.

The chain has TRBV5-1 and TRBJ2-4; 7 positions agree with TRBD1. With V trimmed by 4 bases and J by 6 bases, 7 bases remained unmatched. CDR1 and CDR2 (germline): SGHRS, YFSETQ. The length of the CDR3 is 14 residues. The CDR3 nucleotides read TGCGCCAGCAGCACCGGGACAGTGGGAAACATTCAGTACTTC. It codes for CASSTGTVGNIQYF.

Only one count was recorded for this clone. The CDR3 spells CASSLISGYQETQYF. The CDR3 DNA reads as TGTGCCAGCAGCTTGATATCAGGGTACCAAGAGACCCAGTACTTC. The rearrangement joins TRBV11-2 to TRBJ2-5; tentatively, D is TRBD1 (5 bases). The CDR3 consists of 15 residues. Trimming stripped 3 bases from V and 0 bases from J, with 11 bases between. Germline-derived CDR1 and CDR2 are SGHAT and FQNNGV.

This clone was picked up a small number of times. The genes are TRBV28 and TRBJ2-2, with 12 bases aligning to TRBD2. Germline V gene sequence: CDR1 MDHEN, CDR2 SYDVKM. J lost 4 bases, V lost 4 bases, and 7 bases had no gene match. The CDR3 is made up of 17 amino acids. For the CDR3, the DNA is TGTGCCAGCAGTTCCAGACAACTAGCGGGAGGCACCGGGGAGCTGTTTTTT. Its protein is CASSSRQLAGGTGELFF.

V usage is TRBV6-1 and J usage is TRBJ1-5, with 12 bases identical to TRBD1. Losses at the gene ends were 2 bases for V and 6 bases for J; bases not matched to a gene: 5. Germline V CDR1 and CDR2: MNHNS, SASEGT. This CDR3 comprises 16 residues. Here the CDR3 reads CASSERGQGASQPQHF. The CDR3, as DNA: TGTGCCAGCAGTGAACGGGGACAGGGGGCAAGTCAGCCCCAGCATTTT.

This clone has just one count. The chain has TRBV19 and TRBJ1-5; 8 bases match TRBD1. Germline lookup yields CDR1 LNHDA and CDR2 SQIVND (reference sequence). Losses at the gene ends were 7 bases for V and 6 bases for J; bases not matched to a gene: 11. The length of the CDR3 is 15 residues. The CDR3 region is CASTPPGGLSQPQHF. CDR3 DNA: TGTGCCAGTACCCCCCCAGGGGGCCTGTCTCAGCCCCAGCATTTT.

The chain couples TRBV25-1 to TRBJ2-1, with 8 positions matching TRBD2. CDR1 is MGHDK and CDR2 is SYGVNS in the germline V gene. The CDR3 runs 16 residues. V was clipped by 4 bases and J by 4 bases; unmatched bases: 9. CDR3 sequence (DNA): TGTGCCAGCAGTGCCCGGACTAGCCTGTTTTACAATGAGCAGTTCTTC. Its protein is CASSARTSLFYNEQFF.

The CDR3 DNA is TGCGCCAGCAGCCCGGGCGGCGGGAGTGGCAATGAGCAGTTCTTC. Its protein product is CASSPGGGSGNEQFF. This chain links TRBV5-1 with TRBJ2-1; TRBD2 matches at 7 bases. Per the germline V gene, CDR1 is SGHRS and CDR2 is YFSETQ. V was clipped by 4 bases and J by 6 bases; unmatched bases: 10. This CDR3 is built from 15 residues. Full variable domain (remainder filled in from reference TRBV5-1 and TRBJ2-1): KAGVTQTPRYLIKTRGQQVTLSCSPISGHRSVSWYQQTPGQGLQFLFEYFSETQRNKGNFPGRFSGRQFSNSRSEMNVSTLELGDSALYLCASSPGGGSGNEQFFGPGTRLTVL.

The rearrangement uses TRBV2 and TRBJ2-7, with TRBD1 as a possible D gene (5 bases). Germline-derived CDR1 and CDR2 are SNHLY and FYNNEI. CDR3 length: 12 amino acids. V was trimmed by 6 bases and J by 3 bases, leaving 9 bases between them. CDR3 in amino acids: CASRQGGYEQYF. CDR3 coding DNA: TGTGCCAGCAGGCAGGGCGGCTACGAGCAGTACTTC.

The V call is TRBV6-2 or TRBV6-3, the J call TRBJ2-3, with a weak D call TRBD1 (6 bases). The V end lost 0 bases, the J end lost 11 bases, and 12 bases lay between the germline ends. CDR1 and CDR2 (germline): MNHEY, SVGEGT. The CDR3 is 13 amino acids. The CDR3 DNA reads as TGTGCCAGCAGTTACTCTAATCAGGGGAAGCAGTATTTT. Its protein is CASSYSNQGKQYF.

This chain connects TRBV19 to TRBJ2-3; 7 bases match TRBD1. The CDR3 is 13 amino acids. V lost 9 bases to trimming and J lost 1 base; unmatched junction nucleotides: 4. CDR1 is LNHDA, CDR2 SQIVND, per germline (reference sequence). In DNA, the CDR3 is TGTGCCAGCGAAACAGGGGGCACAGATACGCAGTATTTT. This encodes CASETGGTDTQYF.

The V call is TRBV19, the J call TRBJ2-3; 8 bases agree with TRBD2. V was pared by 6 bases and J by 6 bases, with 5 bases of the junction left unmatched. Germline lookup yields CDR1 LNHDA and CDR2 SQIVND (reference sequence). This CDR3 has 13 residues. In DNA form, the CDR3 reads TGTGCCAGTAGGATCGGGGGGGCTGATACGCAGTATTTT. Amino acid sequence: CASRIGGADTQYF.

The V gene is TRBV15, the J gene TRBJ1-2; no firm D call. Germline V lookup: CDR1 LNHNV, CDR2 YYDKDF (reference sequence). The CDR3 extends over 14 amino acids. V shed 0 bases and J shed 6 bases, with 11 bases lying between them. Here the CDR3 reads CATSRDGRGNGYTF. CDR3 DNA sequence: TGTGCCACCAGCAGAGATGGGAGAGGAAATGGCTACACCTTC.

This chain links TRBV5-4 with TRBJ1-1, with D possibly matching TRBD1 (5 bases). Trimming shortened V by 0 bases and J by 3 bases, and 12 bases separated the two germline ends. This CDR3 spans 15 amino acids. Germline loops: CDR1 SGHNT, CDR2 YYREEE (reference sequence). The CDR3, as DNA: TGTGCCAGCAGCTTGGGTTTAGGAGGGGACACTGAAGCTTTCTTT. It yields the protein CASSLGLGGDTEAFF.

This clone has a handful of counts. The chain uses TRBV6-2 or TRBV6-3 and TRBJ2-7; 12 bases agree with TRBD2. The CDR3 has 19 amino acids. Germline V CDR1 and CDR2: MNHEY, SVGEGT. Unmatched junction bases numbered 20, after V lost 5 bases and J lost 6 bases. The CDR3 sequence is CASSRTSGGTFRRMGEQYF. CDR3 in DNA: TGTGCCAGCAGTCGTACTAGCGGGGGGACGTTCCGAAGAATGGGCGAGCAGTACTTC.

This clone showed up just a few times. The chain carries TRBV10-1 and TRBJ1-2; D not resolved. The CDR3 is made up of 13 amino acids. The ends were cut back, 3 bases at V and 8 bases at J, with 13 bases in the middle. The germline V gene encodes CDR1 WNHNN and CDR2 SYGVQD (reference sequence). DNA of the CDR3: TGCGCCAGCAGTGAATCGGAGGGAAGGGGCTACACCTTC. This translates into CASSESEGRGYTF.

The genes are TRBV28 and TRBJ2-7; tentatively, D is TRBD2 (5 bases). V dropped 7 bases and J dropped 1 base, with 17 bases sitting between them. The CDR3 totals 15 residues. CDR1 and CDR2 (germline): MDHEN, SYDVKM. The CDR3, as DNA: TGTGCCAGCACTACGTCTCCAGCGGTATCCTACGAGCAGTACTTC. This codes for CASTTSPAVSYEQYF. The full variable domain, in which reference TRBV28 and TRBJ2-7 provide the parts outside the CDR3, is DVKVTQSSRYLVKRTGEKVFLECVQDMDHENMFWYRQDPGLGLRLIYFSYDVKMKEKGDIPEGYSVSREKKERFSLILESASTNQTSMYLCASTTSPAVSYEQYFGPGTRLTVT.

The chain has TRBV29-1 and TRBJ2-7, with TRBD2 identical over 9 bases. The CDR3 has 15 amino acids. The V gene's germline CDR1 is SQVTM and CDR2 ANQGSEA. Here the CDR3 reads CTSLLAREGSYEQYF. The CDR3 DNA reads as TGCACTTCCCTCTTAGCGCGGGAGGGTTCCTACGAGCAGTACTTC.

The V gene is TRBV5-1, the J gene TRBJ1-3, with D maybe TRBD1 (5 bases). The germline CDR1 and CDR2 sequences are SGHRS and YFSETQ. V lost 5 bases and J 8 bases, leaving 11 bases between the germline ends. The CDR3 runs 12 residues. In DNA form, the CDR3 reads TGCGCCAGCAGTCAAACGGGGGACACCATATATTTT. It encodes CASSQTGDTIYF.

The rearrangement uses TRBV18 and TRBJ1-2, with D maybe TRBD1 (6 bases). Deletions cut 6 bases from V and 4 bases from J, with 21 bases between. The CDR3 is 16 residues long. Germline V gene sequence: CDR1 KGHSH, CDR2 LQKENI. The CDR3 here is CASSTGTSPLGYGYTF. As DNA, the CDR3 is TGTGCCAGCTCGACCGGGACAAGCCCTCTAGGCTATGGCTACACCTTC.

The J gene is TRBJ1-4, the V gene TRBV7-9; 8 nucleotides line up with TRBD1. V lost 5 bases to trimming and J lost 2 bases; unmatched junction nucleotides: 4. Per the germline V gene, CDR1 is SEHNR and CDR2 is FQNEAQ (reference sequence). The CDR3 is made up of 15 amino acids. The CDR3 region is CASSAQGGTNEKLFF. The DNA of the CDR3 is TGTGCCAGCAGCGCACAGGGGGGGACTAATGAAAAACTGTTTTTT.

The V gene is TRBV6-2 or TRBV6-3, the J gene TRBJ2-1; 7 bases align to TRBD1. The germline gives CDR1 MNHEY, CDR2 SVGEGT. With 6 bases clipped from V and 5 bases from J, the junction kept 16 bases outside the gene matches. This CDR3 has 17 amino acids. The CDR3 nucleotides are TGTGCCAGCAGCCCACAACGAAGCCGGGACAGACACAATGAGCAGTTCTTC. Translating it yields CASSPQRSRDRHNEQFF.

V and J are TRBV7-2 and TRBJ2-1; 8 bases are shared with TRBD2. Germline V gives CDR1 SGHTA, CDR2 FQGNSA. CDR3 length equals 15 residues. Trimming removed 3 bases from V and 8 bases from J; junction bases left unmatched: 9. The CDR3 DNA follows: TGTGCCAGCAGCTTGGGGGGGACTAGTAACTATGAGCAGTTCTTC. Its translation is CASSLGGTSNYEQFF.

The CDR3 DNA is TGCGCCAGCAGCTCAGGGGTGCAGGCAAATTCACCCCTCCACTTT. As protein: CASSSGVQANSPLHF. The chain recombines TRBV5-1 with TRBJ1-6; possible D gene TRBD1, 6 bases. Germline CDR1 and CDR2: SGHRS and YFSETQ. Trimming cost V 3 bases and J 7 bases, with 14 bases left between them. CDR3 length: 15 amino acids.

The chain recombines TRBV11-2 with TRBJ2-7; 7 bases map to TRBD2. Germline CDR1 reads SGHAT; CDR2 reads FQNNGV. The CDR3 extends over 17 amino acids. With 1 base clipped from V and 2 bases from J, the junction kept 11 bases outside the gene matches. CDR3 sequence: CASSLVLVSAGPYEQYF. The DNA for the CDR3 is TGTGCCAGCAGCTTAGTGTTGGTCTCAGCGGGGCCCTACGAGCAGTACTTC.

This clone turned up a few times. The chain recombines TRBV5-6 with TRBJ2-6; no clear D. The CDR3 extends over 12 amino acids. CDR1 is SGHDT, CDR2 YYEEEE, per germline. The V end was cut by 5 bases, the J end by 6 bases, with 6 bases between. The CDR3 loop reads CASRRQANVLTF. For the CDR3, the DNA is TGTGCCAGCAGAAGACAGGCCAACGTCCTGACTTTC. Together with reference TRBV5-6 and TRBJ2-6, the CDR3 gives the full variable domain: DAGVTQSPTHLIKTRGQQVTLRCSPKSGHDTVSWYQQALGQGPQFIFQYYEEEERQRGNFPDRFSGHQFPNYSSELNVNALLLGDSALYLCASRRQANVLTFGAGSRLTVL.

The genes are TRBV3-1 (or the pseudogene TRBV3-2) and TRBJ2-7, with D uncertain. The germline V gene encodes CDR1 LGHDT and CDR2 YNNKEL (reference sequence). V was shortened by 0 bases and J by 1 base, with 13 bases between the two germline ends. The CDR3 is 16 amino acids. CDR3 protein: CASSQEITVSSYEQYF. Here the CDR3 DNA reads TGTGCCAGCAGCCAAGAAATAACAGTTAGTTCCTACGAGCAGTACTTC.

V gene TRBV19 combines with J gene TRBJ1-2, with 11 bases lining up with TRBD1. V lost 4 bases and J lost 4; bases outside the gene matches: 2. The CDR3 length is 14 residues. In germline, CDR1 is LNHDA, CDR2 SQIVND (reference sequence). CDR3 loop: CASSRGTGGYGYTF. The CDR3 DNA sequence: TGTGCCAGTAGTAGAGGGACAGGGGGCTATGGCTACACCTTC.